This T cell receptor beta chain was obtained from a study of T cell responses to AZD1222 COVID-19 vaccine. Study context: Second-dose intervals of approximately 4 or approximately 12 weeks were pooled. Whole-study results and caveats: Breadth and depth of Spike-specific TCRs rose after two AZD1222 doses.

Germline CDR1 and CDR2: GTSNPN and SVGIG (reference sequence). The CDR3 is 14 residues long. The V end was cut by 2 bases, the J end by 7 bases, with 17 bases between. Generated by immunoSEQ multiplex PCR, the TCRdb table keeps only in-frame clones and is missing some. The sample consists of about 85,000 clones, around 90% of them appearing once. Notes on this clone: Antigen specificity is unknown.

The receptor was derived from an adult in good health. The sequencing used peripheral blood, collected on day 0 of AZD1222 vaccination. The V call is TRBV30, the J call TRBJ1-2; D is unresolved. CDR3 loop: CAWSPQRGSSGYTF. CDR3 DNA: TGTGCCTGGAGTCCCCAGAGAGGGTCGAGTGGCTACACCTTC.